This T cell receptor beta chain was sequenced for a study of read filtering for tumor transcriptome and immune sequencing. This library used approximately 0.4 ug RNA and molecular barcoded adaptors spanning alpha/delta and beta/gamma chains. TCRdb passed the reads through MiXCR, listing each CDR3 protein once. The data hold 50,000 to 65,000 distinct CDR3 sequences, with 15% to 20% observed a single time. CDR1 is MNHNY, CDR2 SVGAGI, per germline (reference sequence). V lost 7 bases and J lost 0, with 19 bases in between. The CDR3 is 17 residues long. The sample taken for sequencing was a population of CD138-negative cells sorted from bone marrow. This chain joins TRBV6-6 and TRBJ2-4; perhaps TRBD2 as D (5 bases). The clonotype was recovered from a donor aged 40 or over with multiple myeloma. CDR3 nucleotides: TGTGCCAGCACCCGAATGGAGGAGCTGCTAGCCAAAAACATTCAGTACTTC. Translated: CASTRMEELLAKNIQYF.